A selection of T cell receptor beta chains follows, all from one sample in a study of control samples from healthy donors and cancer patients. Assay used: immunoSEQ multiplex PCR; TCRdb lists only in-frame clones, some missing. The sample lists 20,000 to 30,000 clones; approximately 85% were seen once. Material for sequencing was PBMCs. The receptor set was obtained from a woman aged 55-75 years with head and neck cancer. The CDR3 runs from the conserved cysteine through the conserved F or W. The D gene is left open where the match is weak. Rows give clone size only sometimes, using once, few, many, or a class for an expanded clone.

J	size	D	V	CDR3	DNA
TRBJ1-1	NA	TRBD1	TRBV5-8	CASIPFLGQLNTEAFF	TGTGCCAGCATCCCTTTCTTGGGACAGCTCAACACTGAAGCTTTCTTT
TRBJ1-2	NA	TRBD1	TRBV4-1	CASSQDPHGTGYGYTF	TGCGCCAGCAGCCAAGACCCGCACGGGACAGGCTATGGCTACACCTTC
TRBJ1-6	NA	NA	TRBV5-5	CASSQNTPGGHRNSPLHF	TGTGCCAGCAGCCAGAACACCCCGGGCGGGCACCGAAATTCACCCCTCCACTTT
TRBJ2-6	NA	NA	TRBV19	CASSTGEKSGANVLTF	TGTGCCAGTAGTACGGGGGAGAAGTCTGGGGCCAACGTCCTGACTTTC
TRBJ1-2	NA	NA	TRBV9	CASSSRGGNRYTF	TGTGCCAGCAGCTCACGAGGAGGGAATCGCTACACCTTC
TRBJ2-7	NA	NA	TRBV6-5	CASRLTESSYEQYF	TGTGCCAGCAGGCTGACAGAGAGCTCCTACGAGCAGTACTTC
TRBJ2-2	NA	NA	TRBV9	CASSVGGRRTGELFF	TGTGCCAGCAGCGTTGGGGGGAGGCGGACCGGGGAGCTGTTTTTT
TRBJ2-7	NA	TRBD2	TRBV7-2	CASSRSRLAGGHEQYF	TGTGCCAGCAGCCGTTCCAGGCTAGCGGGAGGGCACGAGCAGTACTTC
TRBJ1-1	NA	NA	TRBV7-3	CASSSGSPSEAFF	TGTGCCAGCAGCTCCGGTTCTCCCTCTGAAGCTTTCTTT
TRBJ1-1	NA	NA	TRBV4-1	CASSQEASVGVTEAFF	TGCGCCAGCAGCCAAGAGGCAAGCGTCGGCGTCACTGAAGCTTTCTTT
TRBJ2-7	NA	NA	TRBV29-1	CSVSPPPGYEQYF	TGCAGCGTTTCCCCTCCACCCGGGTACGAGCAGTACTTC
TRBJ2-2	once	TRBD2	TRBV4-2	CASSQVGMSGTPPTGELFF	TGTGCCAGCAGCCAAGTCGGGATGAGCGGGACCCCGCCAACCGGGGAGCTGTTTTTT